What follows are 26 T cell receptor beta chains derived from one specimen sequenced in a study of cytomegalovirus exposure and HLA in healthy donors. This table comes from immunoSEQ multiplex PCR, and its TCRdb copy is limited to in-frame clones, with some not included. The data contain 150,000 to 250,000 clones, roughly 82% of them singletons. Sequencing input: PBMCs. Every receptor here comes from a woman in her thirties in good health and CMV-seropositive.

The chain joins TRBV4-1 to TRBJ2-2; D ambiguous. This CDR3 region has 13 residues. Germline CDR1 MGHRA, CDR2 YSYEKL. Deletions cut 3 bases from V and 6 bases from J, with 8 bases between. The CDR3 reads CASSHLLSGELFF. The CDR3 DNA reads as TGCGCCAGCAGCCATTTACTTTCCGGGGAGCTGTTTTTT.

The CDR3 spells CASSLELTAYQETQYF. The CDR3 coding sequence is TGTGCCAGCAGCTTAGAGTTAACCGCGTACCAAGAGACCCAGTACTTC. The rearrangement links TRBV7-8 to TRBJ2-5; D is unresolved. This CDR3 spans 16 amino acids. The germline CDR1 and CDR2 sequences are SGHVS and FQNEAQ. Trimming shortened V by 1 base and J by 0 bases, and 12 bases separated the two germline ends.

V gene TRBV5-1 combines with J gene TRBJ2-2, with D possibly TRBD2 on 6 matching bases. Germline loops: CDR1 SGHRS, CDR2 YFSETQ. V was clipped by 0 bases and J by 0 bases, with 9 bases between them. The CDR3 sequence is 16 residues long. The CDR3 reads CASSLVSGANTGELFF. The CDR3 DNA reads as TGCGCCAGCAGCTTGGTATCGGGGGCGAACACCGGGGAGCTGTTTTTT.

The chain is built from TRBV18 and TRBJ1-1, with 8 bases lining up with TRBD1. J was trimmed by 5 bases and V by 3 bases; bases with no gene match: 5. The germline CDR1 and CDR2 sequences are KGHSH and LQKENI. The CDR3 has 14 residues. The CDR3 region is CASSPQGAWTEAFF. Written as DNA, the CDR3 is TGTGCCAGCTCACCGCAGGGGGCTTGGACTGAAGCTTTCTTT.

The genes are TRBV4-2 and TRBJ2-7, with TRBD1 matching 7 bases. With 4 bases clipped from V and 7 bases from J, the junction kept 10 bases outside the gene matches. This CDR3 is 14 amino acids long. The germline V gene has CDR1 LGHNA and CDR2 YNFKEQ. The CDR3 region is CASSPQGSGQEQYF. In DNA, the CDR3 is TGTGCCAGCAGCCCACAGGGGTCGGGCCAAGAGCAGTACTTC.

The chain links TRBV7-2 to TRBJ1-2; D not resolved. Trimming shortened V by 1 base and J by 3 bases, and 12 bases separated the two germline ends. The CDR3 is made up of 15 amino acids. Germline CDR1 is SGHTA and CDR2 is FQGNSA. The CDR3 region is CASSLDGFNDYGYTF. The CDR3 coding sequence is TGTGCCAGCAGCTTAGACGGTTTCAATGACTATGGCTACACCTTC. Based on the CDR3 plus reference TRBV7-2 and TRBJ1-2, the full variable domain is GAGVSQSPSNKVTEKGKDVELRCDPISGHTALYWYRQSLGQGLEFLIYFQGNSAPDKSGLPSDRFSAERTGGSVSTLTIQRTQQEDSAVYLCASSLDGFNDYGYTFGSGTRLTVV.

V gene TRBV10-3 combines with J gene TRBJ1-5, with a possible D match to TRBD1 (5 bases). With 4 bases removed from V and 7 bases from J, the gap between germline ends came to 17 bases. The germline V gene encodes CDR1 ENHRY and CDR2 SYGVKD. The CDR3 contains 15 residues. The CDR3 bases are TGTGCCATCAGTGCAACCCTTGCAGGGCAGCAGCCCCAGCATTTT. Its translation is CAISATLAGQQPQHF.

The chain carries TRBV10-3 and TRBJ1-1, with D maybe TRBD1 (6 bases). This CDR3 has 13 amino acids. V was trimmed by 5 bases and J by 1 base, leaving 8 bases between them. Germline loops: CDR1 ENHRY, CDR2 SYGVKD. The CDR3 coding sequence is TGTGCCATCAGTAACAGGGAGAACACTGAAGCTTTCTTT. As protein: CAISNRENTEAFF.

V usage is TRBV5-5 and J usage is TRBJ2-3, with 9 bases fitting TRBD1. The junction had 11 bases not matched to a gene; V was cut back by 4 bases and J by 5 bases. Germline assignment: CDR1 SGHKS and CDR2 YYEKEE (reference sequence). The CDR3 totals 16 residues. CDR3 sequence (DNA): TGTGCCAGCAGCCAGTTGGACAGGGGCGGTGGAGATACGCAGTATTTT. Its translation is CASSQLDRGGGDTQYF.

J is TRBJ2-7 and V is TRBV4-2; 10 bases line up with TRBD2. Trimming at V came to 3 bases and at J to 2 bases, leaving 1 base not matched to a gene. CDR3 size: 14 residues. CDR1 and CDR2 (germline): LGHNA, YNFKEQ. CDR3: CASSQSGRAYEQYF. Here the CDR3 DNA reads TGTGCCAGCAGCCAGAGCGGGAGGGCCTACGAGCAGTACTTC.

The chain uses TRBV6-5 and TRBJ2-1; 14 nucleotides agree with TRBD2. Germline lookup yields CDR1 MNHEY and CDR2 SVGAGI. The V segment lost 6 bases and the J segment 9 bases; nucleotides outside the gene matches: 4. The CDR3 is 14 residues long. CDR3 loop: CASRGTSGSSEQFF. Written as DNA, the CDR3 is TGTGCCAGCAGGGGGACTAGCGGGAGCAGTGAGCAGTTCTTC.

This rearrangement joins TRBV7-2 to TRBJ2-7, with TRBD2 matching over 7 bases. Germline assignment: CDR1 SGHTA and CDR2 FQGNSA. With V trimmed by 1 base and J by 4 bases, 4 bases remained unmatched. The CDR3 is made up of 14 amino acids. The CDR3 is CASSLGGRRYEQYF. CDR3 DNA: TGTGCCAGCAGCTTAGGCGGGAGAAGGTACGAGCAGTACTTC.

The CDR3 loop is CASSLDTGQGVTDTQYF. CDR3 coding DNA: TGCGCCAGCAGCTTGGATACGGGACAGGGAGTAACAGATACGCAGTATTTT. This chain connects TRBV5-1 to TRBJ2-3; TRBD1 matches at 9 bases. There are 17 residues in the CDR3. With V trimmed by 0 bases and J by 3 bases, 8 bases remained unmatched. Germline V gene sequence: CDR1 SGHRS, CDR2 YFSETQ.

The chain uses TRBV27 and TRBJ2-7; the D gene is possibly TRBD2 (6 bases). Trimming shortened V by 4 bases and J by 4 bases, and 17 bases separated the two germline ends. CDR3 size: 15 residues. Germline CDR1 is MNHEY and CDR2 is SMNVEV (reference sequence). The CDR3 loop reads CASSSQGGSFYEQYF. The DNA of the CDR3 is TGTGCCAGCAGTTCGCAGGGAGGCTCCTTTTACGAGCAGTACTTC.

The J gene is TRBJ2-1, the V gene TRBV5-6; 10 bases align to TRBD2. CDR3 length equals 16 residues. Germline CDR1 and CDR2: SGHDT and YYEEEE. J lost 6 bases, V lost 0 bases, and 6 bases had no gene match. CDR3 sequence (DNA): TGTGCCAGCAGCTTGGGAGGTAGCGGGAGGATCAATGAGCAGTTCTTC. Translated, it gives CASSLGGSGRINEQFF.

The chain uses TRBV7-8 and TRBJ1-5, with TRBD1 as a possible D gene (5 bases). This CDR3 has 17 residues. The germline gives CDR1 SGHVS, CDR2 FQNEAQ. V lost 7 bases and J lost 9, with 28 bases in between. The CDR3 bases are TGTGCCAGCAACCAGTACCCTGATCGGGCAGGGAGGGCGCCCCAGCATTTT. It translates to CASNQYPDRAGRAPQHF.

The chain links TRBV29-1 to TRBJ2-1; TRBD2 aligns across 7 bases. V trimming: 5 bases; J trimming: 0 bases; junction bases outside the gene matches: 7. Germline CDR1 and CDR2: SQVTM and ANQGSEA. The CDR3 contains 15 residues. In nucleotides, the CDR3 is TGCAGCGTTCTGGGGCGGGAGAGCTCCTACAATGAGCAGTTCTTC. It specifies CSVLGRESSYNEQFF.

The rearrangement uses TRBV4-2 and TRBJ2-1; 11 bases align to TRBD2. CDR1 is LGHNA, CDR2 YNFKEQ, per germline. Trimming at V came to 5 bases and at J to 8 bases, leaving 11 bases not matched to a gene. The CDR3 runs to 16 residues. The CDR3 DNA reads TGTGCCAGCAGCGGTAGCGGGAGGGCCGATGGGTATGAGCAGTTCTTC. Translation gives CASSGSGRADGYEQFF.

The DNA of the CDR3 is TGCGCCAGCAGTGGGACTAGCAGAAATGAGCAGTTCTTC. This codes for CASSGTSRNEQFF. The J gene is TRBJ2-1, the V gene TRBV5-1; 9 positions match TRBD2. Per germline, CDR1 SGHRS and CDR2 YFSETQ. The ends lost 5 bases at V and 7 bases at J; junction bases unmatched: 4. This CDR3 region has 13 residues.

The chain employs TRBV28 and TRBJ2-1; 7 bases match TRBD2. Germline lookup yields CDR1 MDHEN and CDR2 SYDVKM. CDR3 size: 15 residues. The J segment lost 5 bases and the V segment lost 8 bases, leaving 12 bases of the junction unmatched. The CDR3 protein is CASQERGERNNEQFF. The CDR3 nucleotides are TGTGCCAGCCAAGAGCGGGGAGAGAGGAACAATGAGCAGTTCTTC. Combining the CDR3 with reference TRBV28 and TRBJ2-1 gives the whole variable domain DVKVTQSSRYLVKRTGEKVFLECVQDMDHENMFWYRQDPGLGLRLIYFSYDVKMKEKGDIPEGYSVSREKKERFSLILESASTNQTSMYLCASQERGERNNEQFFGPGTRLTVL.

The chain is built from TRBV11-3 and TRBJ2-7; D possibly corresponds to TRBD2 (6 bases). Looked up from germline, CDR1 is SGHNT and CDR2 is YENEEA. This CDR3 has 13 amino acids. The V gene lost 1 base and the J gene lost 6 bases, with 10 bases spanning the gap. CDR3 in amino acids: CASSLGVRGEQYF. In DNA, the CDR3 is TGTGCCAGCAGCTTAGGGGTGCGGGGCGAGCAGTACTTC.

The CDR3 DNA sequence: TGTGCCAGCAGTTTAGTAGGTCCGGGGGGAAAAGCGGATGGCTACACCTTC. It encodes CASSLVGPGGKADGYTF. This rearrangement joins TRBV28 to TRBJ1-2, with D tentatively TRBD1 (5 bases). Trimming left V 2 bases short and J 6 bases short, with 22 bases between. The germline gives CDR1 MDHEN, CDR2 SYDVKM. This CDR3 comprises 17 residues.

The V call is TRBV6-5, the J call TRBJ1-1; no reliable D call. The germline V gene has CDR1 MNHEY and CDR2 SVGAGI. V lost 8 bases and J 10 bases, leaving 14 bases between the germline ends. This CDR3 has 11 residues. CDR3 DNA sequence: TGTGCCAGCTTCATGCCACCGGTAGCTTTCTTT. It yields the protein CASFMPPVAFF.

The V gene is TRBV9, the J gene TRBJ2-1; D might be TRBD2 (5 bases). CDR3 length: 15 amino acids. The germline gives CDR1 SGDLS, CDR2 YYNGEE. The germline V and J ends were trimmed by 3 bases and 0 bases, with 10 bases remaining between them. DNA for the CDR3: TGTGCCAGCAGCGCCGGGGTCCCCTCCTACAATGAGCAGTTCTTC. The encoded protein is CASSAGVPSYNEQFF.

This rearrangement joins TRBV6-1 to TRBJ1-2, with 8 positions matching TRBD1. Germline CDR1 MNHNS, CDR2 SASEGT. The CDR3 totals 13 residues. The trim removed 6 bases at V and 3 bases at J, leaving 3 bases unmatched. CDR3 in DNA: TGTGCCAGCAGGGAGACAGGGGACTATGGCTACACCTTC. This translates into CASRETGDYGYTF.

The gene calls are TRBV2 and TRBJ1-1; D gene unclear. The CDR3 spans 15 residues. CDR1 and CDR2 (germline): SNHLY, FYNNEI. Trimming pared 7 bases from V and 0 bases from J, leaving 15 bases between. The CDR3 protein is CASKEKAALNTEAFF. The CDR3 bases are TGTGCCAGCAAGGAGAAGGCAGCGTTGAACACTGAAGCTTTCTTT.